The 15 T cell receptor beta chains reported below all come from one sample, sequenced in a study of blood T cell repertoires in COVID-19. Some clones are missing from TCRdb's copy, which holds only in-frame ones; the method was immunoSEQ multiplex PCR. There are hundreds of thousands of clones in the sample; roughly 91% occur only once, and less than 2% lies in the top ten. Specimen: peripheral blood. Every receptor here comes from a woman in her 30s with COVID-19, enrolled during active disease.

This chain connects TRBV6-5 to TRBJ1-6; weak D call: TRBD1 (5 bases). V was shortened by 8 bases and J by 5 bases, with 13 bases between the two germline ends. Germline V CDR1 and CDR2: MNHEY, SVGAGI. The CDR3 extends over 14 amino acids. In nucleotides, the CDR3 is TGTGCCAGCCAGGGCTTTTTCGATAATTCACCCCTCCACTTT. Amino acids: CASQGFFDNSPLHF.

The chain employs TRBV6-2 or TRBV6-3 and TRBJ2-3, with 7 bases fitting TRBD2. V lost 3 bases, J lost 1 base, and 4 bases stayed unmatched. Germline loops: CDR1 MNHEY, CDR2 SVGEGT. The CDR3 loop spans 15 amino acids. The CDR3 here is CASSYRAGRTDTQYF. In nucleotides, the CDR3 is TGTGCCAGCAGTTATAGAGCGGGGCGCACAGATACGCAGTATTTT.

The rearrangement uses TRBV11-3 and TRBJ2-3; the match to TRBD2 covers 15 bases. Looked up from germline, CDR1 is SGHNT and CDR2 is YENEEA. Trimming removed 5 bases from V and 5 bases from J; junction bases left unmatched: 8. This CDR3 spans 17 amino acids. The CDR3: CASSPRTSGGAIDTQYF. As DNA, the CDR3 is TGTGCCAGCAGCCCTCGGACTAGCGGGGGGGCCATAGATACGCAGTATTTT.

CDR3 nucleotides: TGTGCCAGCAAGCCCCCGGGGGAGGGGGAAAAACTGTTTTTT. As protein: CASKPPGEGEKLFF. The chain joins TRBV6-5 to TRBJ1-4; possibly TRBD1 for D (5 bases). The CDR3 sequence is 14 residues long. Germline CDR1 and CDR2: MNHEY and SVGAGI. Trimming stripped 7 bases from V and 8 bases from J, with 17 bases between.

The chain combines TRBV18 with TRBJ2-5; 7 bases match TRBD2. Germline V gene data show CDR1 as KGHSH and CDR2 as LQKENI. This CDR3 has 16 amino acids. Germline trimming cut 0 bases from V and 6 bases from J; bases unmatched to any gene: 10. The CDR3 DNA reads as TGTGCCAGCTCACCACCGGGACTAACAAGCGACAAGACCCAGTACTTC. Protein sequence: CASSPPGLTSDKTQYF.

V gene TRBV5-5 combines with J gene TRBJ2-7; 9 positions match TRBD1. Trimming cost V 4 bases and J 4 bases; bases outside gene matches: 6. The germline gives CDR1 SGHKS, CDR2 YYEKEE (reference sequence). The length of the CDR3 is 14 residues. The CDR3 loop is CASSRGTGQYEQYF. Written as DNA, the CDR3 is TGTGCCAGCAGCCGGGGGACAGGGCAGTACGAGCAGTACTTC.

V usage is TRBV6-5 and J usage is TRBJ1-1; D is uncertain. Trimming took off 7 bases at V and 8 bases at J, with 14 bases between the two ends. The CDR3 has 12 residues. Germline CDR1 and CDR2: MNHEY and SVGAGI. The CDR3 nucleotides are TGTGCCAGCATGTATGGGCCCGCGGAAGCTTTCTTT. The encoded protein is CASMYGPAEAFF.

This clone has more than one count but fewer than ten. The J gene is TRBJ2-1, the V gene TRBV12-5; 11 bases are a match to TRBD2. The CDR3 is 19 residues long. V was pared by 0 bases and J by 3 bases, with 10 bases of the junction left unmatched. From germline, CDR1 is LGHNT and CDR2 FRNRAP. This CDR3 reads CASGLVITSGGPFYNEQFF. The CDR3 nucleotides are TGTGCTAGTGGTTTGGTAATCACTAGCGGGGGCCCTTTCTACAATGAGCAGTTCTTC.

Written as DNA, the CDR3 is TGTGCCAGCTCCAGAGGGAGGGACACTGAAGCTTTCTTT. This codes for CASSRGRDTEAFF. The rearrangement joins TRBV18 to TRBJ1-1; D gene ambiguous. The V end lost 6 bases, the J end lost 3 bases, and 11 bases lay between the germline ends. This CDR3 contains 13 residues. Germline V gene lookup returns CDR1 KGHSH and CDR2 LQKENI.

With regard to this clone: This same CDR3 is encoded by further DNA sequences in the sample. The rearrangement joins TRBV5-5 to TRBJ1-6, with TRBD1 matching 9 bases. After removal of 4 bases from V and 7 bases from J, the junction contained 3 bases not matched to a gene. The CDR3 contains 14 residues. Germline assignment: CDR1 SGHKS and CDR2 YYEKEE (reference sequence). The CDR3 is CASSADRGNSPLHF. DNA of the CDR3: TGTGCCAGCAGCGCAGACAGGGGGAATTCACCCCTCCACTTT.

The chain has TRBV5-6 and TRBJ2-7; 8 nucleotides match TRBD2. The J segment lost 3 bases and the V segment lost 3 bases, leaving 8 bases of the junction unmatched. The CDR3 length is 15 residues. Germline CDR1 SGHDT, CDR2 YYEEEE. In DNA, the CDR3 is TGTGCCAGCAGCTGGGGTAGCGGGGCCAGCTACGAGCAGTACTTC. Its translation is CASSWGSGASYEQYF.

This clone is a singleton in its sample. The rearrangement joins TRBV9 to TRBJ2-5; 10 nucleotides match TRBD2. The germline gives CDR1 SGDLS, CDR2 YYNGEE. The CDR3 contains 16 residues. V lost 4 bases, J lost 4 bases, and 10 bases stayed unmatched. The DNA for the CDR3 is TGTGCCAGCAGCCCGGGACTAGCGTTAGGACGAGAGACCCAGTACTTC. It yields the protein CASSPGLALGRETQYF.

J is TRBJ2-2 and V is TRBV10-1; 15 nucleotides agree with TRBD2. The germline gives CDR1 WNHNN, CDR2 SYGVQD (reference sequence). The CDR3 loop spans 17 amino acids. The J segment lost 8 bases and the V segment lost 6 bases, leaving 10 bases of the junction unmatched. The CDR3 nucleotides are TGCGCCAGCAGGAACACTCGGACTAGCGGGGGGGTAGGGGAGCTGTTTTTT. This codes for CASRNTRTSGGVGELFF.

This chain links TRBV18 with TRBJ2-7, with 8 bases aligning to TRBD1. V shed 0 bases and J 4 bases; nucleotides not matched to a gene: 11. The CDR3 loop spans 17 amino acids. Germline CDR1 reads KGHSH; CDR2 reads LQKENI. CDR3 amino acids: CASSPPPPGGPLYEQYF. The DNA of the CDR3 is TGTGCCAGCTCACCACCTCCCCCAGGGGGCCCTCTATACGAGCAGTACTTC.

The J gene is TRBJ1-6, the V gene TRBV6-5, with D maybe TRBD1 (5 bases). Looked up from germline, CDR1 is MNHEY and CDR2 is SVGAGI. This CDR3 region has 14 residues. V lost 6 bases and J lost 4, with 10 bases in between. The CDR3 coding sequence is TGTGCCAGCAGCCCGGGACTGTATAATTCACCCCTCCACTTT. This gives the protein CASSPGLYNSPLHF.